This T cell receptor (beta chain) was profiled in a study of cytomegalovirus exposure and HLA in healthy donors. General observations from the study: After further analysis at a later stage, 15,000 to 20,000 TCR beta sequences were associated with HLA alleles at 0.05 false discovery rate.

V dropped 5 bases and J dropped 5; count of bases not matched to a gene: 6. The length of the CDR3 is 15 residues. The germline CDR1 and CDR2 sequences are LNHDA and SQIVND (reference sequence). Primers for the PCR totalled 60 Vbeta and 13 Jbeta. In the original analysis: In a later analysis, the count reached 76 million or so unique TCR beta chains, with roughly 12 million shared. Sequencing was performed with immunoSEQ multiplex PCR; in TCRdb, only in-frame clones are kept and a portion is missing. Clone size and the V and J calls come from that table; the DNA yielded D and trimming. This sample has about 150,000 clones, with 65% to 75% found just once. Comment on this clone: Its antigen is not identified.

The chain links TRBV19 to TRBJ1-6; TRBD1 matches at 7 bases. The clonotype comes from a man aged 25 to 40 in good health and CMV-seronegative. The source material was PBMCs. This CDR3 reads CASSLTTGDNSPLHF. CDR3 DNA sequence: TGTGCCAGTAGTTTAACCACAGGGGATAATTCACCCCTCCACTTT.